The clone carrying this T cell receptor beta chain has ten or more counts. At one boundary the junction diverges from the germline segment, which might be a read error. This CDR3 contains 14 residues. It was 5'RACE with constant-segment primers that produced the TCR alpha and TCR beta cDNA libraries, which carried sample barcodes and UMIs. TCRdb reprocessed the 5' RACE reads via MiXCR and lists one record per CDR3 protein. The profile shows about 240,000 distinct CDR3 sequences, more than 8% of them singletons. The sample comes from a study of T-cell memory formation after mild COVID-19. The sequenced sample was PBMCs or a T cell subset sorted from them (not recorded which). This chain joins TRBV12-3 or TRBV12-4 and TRBJ2-1; 12 positions agree with TRBD2. The receptor was derived from a young man who had mild COVID-19 (a few samples of this study predate the infection). Cell type and time point are not known. CDR3 sequence reads: CASSLAGGLNEQFF. CDR3 sequence (DNA): TGTGCCAGCAGTCTAGCGGGGGGGCTTAATGAGCAGTTCTTC.